What follows describes a single TCR beta chain. Antigen unknown. Using its own MiXCR run on the 5' RACE reads, TCRdb lists one record per CDR3 protein. The sample holds about 900,000 distinct CDR3 sequences, 9% to 15% seen once. This sample is drawn from a study of identical twins. General study results and limits: Among monozygotic twins, out-of-frame TCR alpha sharing exceeded what models predicted. Conclusions rested on cross-sectional statistics rather than following the same donors.

This CDR3 comprises 16 residues. Trimming removed 7 bases from V and 1 base from J, with 16 bases in between. Germline V gene sequence: CDR1 LNHDA, CDR2 SQIVND (reference sequence). These records were also assigned to another study, of yellow fever vaccine responses in identical twins.

The source of this sequence is a woman in her late teens or twenties in good health. The material sequenced was PBMCs. This chain uses TRBV19 with TRBJ2-2, with a tentative D call TRBD1 (5 bases). CDR3 amino acids: CASTPWQGMNTGELFF. In DNA, the CDR3 is TGTGCCAGTACCCCCTGGCAGGGAATGAACACCGGGGAGCTGTTTTTT. The full variable domain, its missing parts supplied by reference TRBV19 and TRBJ2-2, is DGGITQSPKYLFRKEGQNVTLSCEQNLNHDAMYWYRQDPGQGLRLIYYSQIVNDFQKGDIAEGYSVSREKKESFPLTVTSAQKNPTAFYLCASTPWQGMNTGELFFGEGSRLTVL.